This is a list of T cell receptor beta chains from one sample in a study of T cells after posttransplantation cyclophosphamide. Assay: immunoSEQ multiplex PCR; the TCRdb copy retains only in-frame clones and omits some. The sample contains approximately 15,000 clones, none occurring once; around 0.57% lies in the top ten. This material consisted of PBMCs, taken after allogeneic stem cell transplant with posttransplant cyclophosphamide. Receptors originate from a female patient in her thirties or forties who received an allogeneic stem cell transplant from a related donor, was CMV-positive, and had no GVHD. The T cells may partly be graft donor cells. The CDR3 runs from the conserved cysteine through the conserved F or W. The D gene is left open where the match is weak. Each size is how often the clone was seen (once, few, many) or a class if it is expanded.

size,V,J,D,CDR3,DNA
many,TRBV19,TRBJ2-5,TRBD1,CATATDRGIGTQYF,TGTGCCACCGCAACGGACAGGGGGATTGGGACCCAGTACTTC
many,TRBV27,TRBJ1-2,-,CASSPMDIGSMRYTF,TGTGCCAGCAGCCCCATGGACATTGGTAGTATGCGCTACACCTTC
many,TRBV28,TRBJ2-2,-,CASSQGLVSGELFF,TGTGCCAGCAGCCAGGGACTTGTGTCCGGGGAGCTGTTTTTT
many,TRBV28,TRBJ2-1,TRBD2,CASKDPGTSGDYQQFF,TGTGCCAGCAAGGACCCGGGGACTAGCGGAGACTACCAGCAGTTCTTC
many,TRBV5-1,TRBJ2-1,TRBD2,CASSSTSGNNEQFF,TGCGCCAGCAGCTCGACTAGCGGGAACAATGAGCAGTTCTTC
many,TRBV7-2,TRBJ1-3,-,CASSPQDGSGNTIYF,TGTGCCAGCAGCCCTCAGGATGGGTCTGGAAACACCATATATTTT
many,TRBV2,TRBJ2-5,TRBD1,CASSTGVGTQYF,TGTGCCAGCAGTACAGGGGTGGGGACCCAGTACTTC
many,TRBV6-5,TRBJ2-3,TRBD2,CASSWGLAGSDTQYF,TGTGCCAGCAGCTGGGGACTAGCGGGTTCAGATACGCAGTATTTT
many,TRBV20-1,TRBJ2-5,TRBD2,CKPAGVSQYF,TGCAAGCCAGCGGGAGTGTCCCAGTACTTC
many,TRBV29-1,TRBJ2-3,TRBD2,CSAEGASGATDTQYF,TGCAGCGCCGAAGGGGCTAGCGGTGCCACAGATACGCAGTATTTT
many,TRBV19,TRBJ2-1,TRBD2,CASSWLAGVHEQFF,TGTGCCAGTAGTTGGCTAGCGGGAGTACATGAGCAGTTCTTC